This T cell receptor beta chain was profiled in a study of T-cell reconstitution after alpha-beta-depleted transplantation in children. Study conclusions and caveats: T-cell counts and diversity were attributed mostly to newly produced T cells one year after transplant. Several patients had high TCRbeta diversity at day 60; it came from surviving recipient T cells and thymic progenitors.

Trimming pared 1 base from V and 9 bases from J, leaving 10 bases between. Germline loops: CDR1 KGHSH, CDR2 LQKENI. The CDR3 loop spans 13 amino acids. Unique molecular identifiers were used in preparing the TCRbeta library. TCRdb re-called the PCR reads with MiXCR, one entry per CDR3 protein. The sample has over 450,000 distinct CDR3 sequences; roughly a tenth are singletons. At least ten counts were recorded for this clonotype. The antigen is not known. The origin of this receptor is a child aged 2 to 10 with inherited bone marrow failure, due to receive a stem cell transplant. The specimen was PBMCs, collected before TCRalphabeta/CD19-depleted stem cell transplant. The rearrangement links TRBV18 to TRBJ2-1, with unresolved D. Written as DNA, the CDR3 is TGTGCCAGCTCACCACGAAGTGAGAGTGAGCAGTTCTTC. Translated, it gives CASSPRSESEQFF. Together with reference TRBV18 and TRBJ2-1, the CDR3 gives the full variable domain: NAGVMQNPRHLVRRRGQEARLRCSPMKGHSHVYWYRQLPEEGLKFMVYLQKENIIDESGMPKERFSAEFPKEGPSILRIQQVVRGDSAAYFCASSPRSESEQFFGPGTRLTVL.